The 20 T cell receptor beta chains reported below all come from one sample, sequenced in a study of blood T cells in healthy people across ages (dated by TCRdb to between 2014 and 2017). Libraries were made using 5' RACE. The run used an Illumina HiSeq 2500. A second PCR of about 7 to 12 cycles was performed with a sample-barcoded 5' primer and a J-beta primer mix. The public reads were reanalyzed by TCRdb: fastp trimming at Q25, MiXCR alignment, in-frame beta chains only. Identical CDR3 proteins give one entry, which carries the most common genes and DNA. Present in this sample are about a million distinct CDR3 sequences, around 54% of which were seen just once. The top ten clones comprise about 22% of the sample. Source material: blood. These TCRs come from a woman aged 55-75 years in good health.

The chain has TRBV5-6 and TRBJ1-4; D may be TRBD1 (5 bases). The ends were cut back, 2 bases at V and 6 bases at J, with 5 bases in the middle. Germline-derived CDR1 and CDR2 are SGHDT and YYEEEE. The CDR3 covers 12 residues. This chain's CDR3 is CASSFRDEKLFF. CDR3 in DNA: TGTGCCAGCAGCTTCAGGGATGAAAAACTGTTTTTT.

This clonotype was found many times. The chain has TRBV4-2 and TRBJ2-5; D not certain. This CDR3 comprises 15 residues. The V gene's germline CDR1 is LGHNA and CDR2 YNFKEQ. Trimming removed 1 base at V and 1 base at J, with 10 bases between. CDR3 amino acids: CASSQVSGSQETQYF. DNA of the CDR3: TGTGCCAGCAGCCAAGTTTCCGGATCCCAAGAGACCCAGTACTTC.

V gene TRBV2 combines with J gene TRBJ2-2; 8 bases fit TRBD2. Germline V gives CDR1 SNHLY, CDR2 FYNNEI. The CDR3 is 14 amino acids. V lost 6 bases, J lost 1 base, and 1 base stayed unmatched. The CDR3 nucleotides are TGTGCCAGCAGGGGACTAGGGAACACCGGGGAGCTGTTTTTT. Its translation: CASRGLGNTGELFF.

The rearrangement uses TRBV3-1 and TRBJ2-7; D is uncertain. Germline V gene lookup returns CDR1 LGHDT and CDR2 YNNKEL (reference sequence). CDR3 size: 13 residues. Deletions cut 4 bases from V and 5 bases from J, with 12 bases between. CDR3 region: CASSRKTSDEQYF. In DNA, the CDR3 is TGTGCCAGCAGCCGAAAGACATCAGACGAGCAGTACTTC.

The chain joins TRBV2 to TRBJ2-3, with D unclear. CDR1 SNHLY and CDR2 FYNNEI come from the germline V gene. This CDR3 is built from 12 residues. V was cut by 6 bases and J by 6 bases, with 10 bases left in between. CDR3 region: CASRGLADTQYF. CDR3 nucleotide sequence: TGTGCCAGCAGGGGTTTGGCGGATACGCAGTATTTT.

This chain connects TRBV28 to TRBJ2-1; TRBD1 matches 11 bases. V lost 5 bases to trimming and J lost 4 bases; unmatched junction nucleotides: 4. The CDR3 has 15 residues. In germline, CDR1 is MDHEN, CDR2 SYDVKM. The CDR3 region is CASSRGQGGYNEQFF. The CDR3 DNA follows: TGTGCCAGCAGTCGGGGACAGGGGGGTTACAATGAGCAGTTCTTC.

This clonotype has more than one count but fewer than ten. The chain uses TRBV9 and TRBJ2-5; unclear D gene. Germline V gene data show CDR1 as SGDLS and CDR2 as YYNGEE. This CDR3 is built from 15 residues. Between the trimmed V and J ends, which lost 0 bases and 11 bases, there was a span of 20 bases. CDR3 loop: CASSVDPYSYNEQYF. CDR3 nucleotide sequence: TGTGCCAGCAGCGTAGACCCCTACTCCTACAATGAGCAGTACTTC.

The DNA for the CDR3 is TGCGCCAGCAGCCAAGACAGGGAGGGAGGCACAGATACGCAGTATTTT. Protein sequence: CASSQDREGGTDTQYF. The V gene is TRBV4-3, the J gene TRBJ2-3; 7 bases fit TRBD2. CDR3 length: 16 amino acids. J gave up 1 base and V 0 bases, and 4 bases lay outside the gene matches. In germline, CDR1 is LGHNA, CDR2 YSLEER.

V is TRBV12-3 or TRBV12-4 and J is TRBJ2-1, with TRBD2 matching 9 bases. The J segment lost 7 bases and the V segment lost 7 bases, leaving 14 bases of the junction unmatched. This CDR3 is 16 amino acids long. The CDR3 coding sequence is TGTGCCAGCACGTTCCCGGCGGGAGGGCCGGGTAATGAGCAGTTCTTC. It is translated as CASTFPAGGPGNEQFF.

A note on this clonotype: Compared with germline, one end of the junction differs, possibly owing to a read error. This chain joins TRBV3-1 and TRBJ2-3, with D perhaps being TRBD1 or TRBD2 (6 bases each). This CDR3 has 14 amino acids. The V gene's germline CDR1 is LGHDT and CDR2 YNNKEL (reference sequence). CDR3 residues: CASSLSGATDTLYF. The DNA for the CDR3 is TGTGCCAGCAGCCTTTCGGGGGCAACAGATACGCTGTATTTT.

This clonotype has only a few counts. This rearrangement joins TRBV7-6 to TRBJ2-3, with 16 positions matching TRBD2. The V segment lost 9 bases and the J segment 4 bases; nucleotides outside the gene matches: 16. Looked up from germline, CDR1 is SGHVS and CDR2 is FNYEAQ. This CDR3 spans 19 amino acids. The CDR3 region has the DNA TGTGCCAGTAGCCGACCGGGACAGGGACTAGCGGGAGGGCCAGATACGCAGTATTTT. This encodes CASSRPGQGLAGGPDTQYF.

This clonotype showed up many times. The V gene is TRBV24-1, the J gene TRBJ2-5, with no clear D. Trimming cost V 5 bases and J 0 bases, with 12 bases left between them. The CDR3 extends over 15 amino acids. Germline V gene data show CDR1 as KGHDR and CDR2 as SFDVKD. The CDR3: CATSVGVGYQETQYF. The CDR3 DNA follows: TGTGCCACCAGTGTTGGGGTAGGTTACCAAGAGACCCAGTACTTC.

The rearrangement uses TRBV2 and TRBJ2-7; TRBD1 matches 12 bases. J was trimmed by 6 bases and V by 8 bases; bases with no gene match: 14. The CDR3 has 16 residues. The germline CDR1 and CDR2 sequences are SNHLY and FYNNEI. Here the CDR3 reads CASSWGRGTGGLEQYF. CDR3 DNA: TGTGCCAGCTCCTGGGGACGCGGGACAGGGGGCCTCGAGCAGTACTTC.

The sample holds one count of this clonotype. CDR3 region: CSARGTGGEKLFF. The CDR3 bases are TGCAGTGCTAGAGGTACAGGGGGCGAAAAACTGTTTTTT. V usage is TRBV20-1 and J usage is TRBJ1-4, with TRBD1 matching 9 bases. Germline loops: CDR1 DFQATT, CDR2 SNEGSKA (reference sequence). The V gene end was trimmed by 1 base and the J gene end by 8 bases; junction bases not matched to a gene: 2. The CDR3 runs 13 residues.

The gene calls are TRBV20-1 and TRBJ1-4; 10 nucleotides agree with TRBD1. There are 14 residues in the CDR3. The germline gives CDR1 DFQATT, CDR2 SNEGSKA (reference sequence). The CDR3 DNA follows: TGCAGCCTAACCGGGACAGGGGATAATGAAAAACTGTTTTTT. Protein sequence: CSLTGTGDNEKLFF.

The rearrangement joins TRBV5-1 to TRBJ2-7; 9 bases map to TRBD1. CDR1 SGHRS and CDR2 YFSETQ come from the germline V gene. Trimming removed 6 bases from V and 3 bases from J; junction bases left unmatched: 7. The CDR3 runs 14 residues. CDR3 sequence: CASKGQGLGYEQYF. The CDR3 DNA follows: TGCGCCAGCAAGGGACAGGGTCTCGGCTACGAGCAGTACTTC.

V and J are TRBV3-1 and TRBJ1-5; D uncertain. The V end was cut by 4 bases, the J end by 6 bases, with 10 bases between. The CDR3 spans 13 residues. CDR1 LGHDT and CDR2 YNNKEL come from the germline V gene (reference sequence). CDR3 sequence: CASSRAQSQPQHF. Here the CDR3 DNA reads TGTGCCAGCAGCCGCGCCCAGAGTCAGCCCCAGCATTTT.

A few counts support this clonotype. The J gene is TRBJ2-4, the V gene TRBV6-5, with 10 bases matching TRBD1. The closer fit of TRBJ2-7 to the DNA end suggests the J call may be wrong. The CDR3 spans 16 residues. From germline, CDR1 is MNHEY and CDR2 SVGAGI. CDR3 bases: TGTGCCAGCAGTCGGGTGACAGGGGGCTTAACCTACGAGCAGTACTTC. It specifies CASSRVTGGLTYEQYF.

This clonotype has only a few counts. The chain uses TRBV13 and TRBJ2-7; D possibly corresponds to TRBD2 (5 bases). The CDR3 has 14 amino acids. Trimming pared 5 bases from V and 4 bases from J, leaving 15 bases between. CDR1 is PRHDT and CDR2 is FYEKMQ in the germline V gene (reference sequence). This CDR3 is CASSAGPGGYEQYF. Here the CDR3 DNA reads TGTGCCAGCAGCGCTGGGCCAGGCGGGTACGAGCAGTACTTC.

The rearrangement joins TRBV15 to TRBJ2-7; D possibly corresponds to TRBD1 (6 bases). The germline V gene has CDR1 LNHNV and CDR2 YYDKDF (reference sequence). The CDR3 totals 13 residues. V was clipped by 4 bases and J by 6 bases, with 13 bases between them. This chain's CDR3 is CATSTQGLSEQYF. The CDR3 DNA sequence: TGTGCCACCAGCACCCAGGGGCTCTCCGAGCAGTACTTC.